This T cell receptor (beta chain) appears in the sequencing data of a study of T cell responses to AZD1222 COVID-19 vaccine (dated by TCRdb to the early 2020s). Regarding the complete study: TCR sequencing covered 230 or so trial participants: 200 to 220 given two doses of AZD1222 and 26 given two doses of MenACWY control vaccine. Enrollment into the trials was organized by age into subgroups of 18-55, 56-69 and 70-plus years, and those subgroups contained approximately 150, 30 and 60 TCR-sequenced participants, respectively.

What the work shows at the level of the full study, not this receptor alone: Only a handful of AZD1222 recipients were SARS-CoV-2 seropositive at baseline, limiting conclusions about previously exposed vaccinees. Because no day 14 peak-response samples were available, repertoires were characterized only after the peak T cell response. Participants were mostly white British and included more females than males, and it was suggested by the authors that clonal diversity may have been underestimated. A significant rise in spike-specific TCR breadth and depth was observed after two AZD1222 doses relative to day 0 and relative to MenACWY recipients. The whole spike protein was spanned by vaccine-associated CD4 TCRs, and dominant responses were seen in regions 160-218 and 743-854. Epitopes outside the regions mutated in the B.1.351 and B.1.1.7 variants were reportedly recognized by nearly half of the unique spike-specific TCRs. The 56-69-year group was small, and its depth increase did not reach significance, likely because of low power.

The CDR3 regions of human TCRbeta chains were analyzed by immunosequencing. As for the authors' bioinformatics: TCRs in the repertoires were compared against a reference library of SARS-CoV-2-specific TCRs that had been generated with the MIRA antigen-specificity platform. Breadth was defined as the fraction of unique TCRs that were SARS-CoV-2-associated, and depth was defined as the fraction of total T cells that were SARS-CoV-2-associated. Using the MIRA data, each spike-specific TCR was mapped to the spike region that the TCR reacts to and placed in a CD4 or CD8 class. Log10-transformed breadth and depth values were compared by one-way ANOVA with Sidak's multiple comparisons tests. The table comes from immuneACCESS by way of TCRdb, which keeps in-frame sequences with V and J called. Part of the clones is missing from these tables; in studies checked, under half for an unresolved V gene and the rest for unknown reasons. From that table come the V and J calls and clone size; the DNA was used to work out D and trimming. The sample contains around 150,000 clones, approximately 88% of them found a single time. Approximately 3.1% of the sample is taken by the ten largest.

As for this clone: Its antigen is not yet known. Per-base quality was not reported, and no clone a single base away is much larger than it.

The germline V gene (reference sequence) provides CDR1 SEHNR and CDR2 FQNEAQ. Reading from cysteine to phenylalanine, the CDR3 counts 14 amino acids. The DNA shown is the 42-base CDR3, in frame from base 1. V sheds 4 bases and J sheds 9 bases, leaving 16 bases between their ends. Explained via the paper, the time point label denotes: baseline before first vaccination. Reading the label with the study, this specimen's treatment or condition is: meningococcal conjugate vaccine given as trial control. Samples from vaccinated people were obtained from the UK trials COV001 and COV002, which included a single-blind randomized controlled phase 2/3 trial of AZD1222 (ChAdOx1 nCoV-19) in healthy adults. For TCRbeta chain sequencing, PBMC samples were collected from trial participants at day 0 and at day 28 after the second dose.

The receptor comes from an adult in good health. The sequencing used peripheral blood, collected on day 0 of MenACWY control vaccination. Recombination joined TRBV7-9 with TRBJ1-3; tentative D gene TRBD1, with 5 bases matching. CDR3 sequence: CASSSNLSGGTIYF. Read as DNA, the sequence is TGTGCCAGCAGCTCGAACCTGTCGGGGGGCACCATATATTTT.